The rows below give T cell receptor beta chains drawn from one sample of a study of blood T cell repertoires in COVID-19. The table came from immunoSEQ multiplex PCR; TCRdb's copy has only in-frame clones and leaves some out. The profile shows about 160,000 clones, around 84% of them singletons. Input material: peripheral blood. The receptors stem from a man in his 70s with acute or convalescent COVID-19. Both conserved end residues are part of each CDR3. D genes are given only for firm matches. Part of the rows lack a size; the others show once, few, many or a class for expanded clones.

v_gene	j_gene	abundance	d_gene	CDR3aa	CDR3nt
TRBV6-1	TRBJ2-3	NA	NA	CASSEPSQGTDTQYF	TGTGCCAGCAGTGAACCGTCCCAGGGTACAGATACGCAGTATTTT
TRBV10-2	TRBJ2-7	NA	NA	CATRTRSYEQYF	TGCGCCACACGGACAAGATCCTACGAGCAGTACTTC
TRBV3-1/TRBV3-2	TRBJ1-2	NA	TRBD1	CASSHRSGQIYGYTF	TGTGCCAGCAGCCATAGATCGGGACAGATCTATGGCTACACCTTC
TRBV7-6	TRBJ2-1	once	TRBD1	CASSLDVTGGINEQFF	TGTGCCAGCAGCTTAGATGTGACAGGGGGAATAAATGAGCAGTTCTTC
TRBV27	TRBJ2-1	NA	TRBD2	CASSPSGSSYNEQFF	TGTGCCAGCAGTCCTAGCGGAAGCTCCTACAATGAGCAGTTCTTC
TRBV20-1	TRBJ2-2	few	NA	CSASDPGGLPGELFF	TGCAGTGCTAGTGATCCCGGCGGCCTCCCCGGGGAGCTGTTTTTT
TRBV9	TRBJ2-1	NA	TRBD2	CASSAGGLAGSSYNEQFF	TGTGCCAGCAGCGCGGGAGGACTAGCGGGGAGCTCCTACAATGAGCAGTTCTTC
TRBV28	TRBJ1-3	NA	NA	CASSLTGAGNTIYF	TGTGCCAGCAGTTTAACGGGAGCTGGAAACACCATATATTTT
TRBV9	TRBJ2-1	NA	TRBD2	CASSVVGGEVWSNEQFF	TGTGCCAGCAGCGTAGTGGGAGGGGAGGTTTGGAGCAATGAGCAGTTCTTC
TRBV18	TRBJ1-1	NA	TRBD1	CASSSGQGGTEAFF	TGTGCCAGCTCCTCGGGACAGGGGGGGACTGAAGCTTTCTTT